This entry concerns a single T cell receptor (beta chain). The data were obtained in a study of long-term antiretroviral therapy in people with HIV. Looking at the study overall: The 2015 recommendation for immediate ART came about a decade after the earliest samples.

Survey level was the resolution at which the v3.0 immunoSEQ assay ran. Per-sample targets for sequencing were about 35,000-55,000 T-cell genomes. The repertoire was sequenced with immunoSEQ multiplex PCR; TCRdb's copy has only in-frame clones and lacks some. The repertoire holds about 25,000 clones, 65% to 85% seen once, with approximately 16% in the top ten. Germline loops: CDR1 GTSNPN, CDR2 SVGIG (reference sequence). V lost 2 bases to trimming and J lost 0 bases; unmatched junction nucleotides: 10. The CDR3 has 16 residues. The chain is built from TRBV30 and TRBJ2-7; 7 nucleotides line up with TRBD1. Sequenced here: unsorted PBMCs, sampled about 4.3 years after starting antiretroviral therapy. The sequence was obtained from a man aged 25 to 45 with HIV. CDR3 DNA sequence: TGTGCCTGGAGTTCTCTGACAGGGACGAGCTCCTACGAGCAGTACTTC. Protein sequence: CAWSSLTGTSSYEQYF.